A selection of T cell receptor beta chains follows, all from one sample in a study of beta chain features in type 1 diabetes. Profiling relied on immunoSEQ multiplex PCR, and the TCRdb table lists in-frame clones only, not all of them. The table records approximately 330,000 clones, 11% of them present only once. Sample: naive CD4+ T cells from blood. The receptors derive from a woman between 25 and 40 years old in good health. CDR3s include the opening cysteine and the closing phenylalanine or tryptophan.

CDR3aa: CASILSGSTGELFF; v_gene: TRBV7-2
CDR3aa: CASSVVGREGEKLFF; v_gene: TRBV9
CDR3aa: CASSYPGLAADTQYF; v_gene: TRBV6-6
CDR3aa: CAWSVGQGREKLFF; v_gene: TRBV30
CDR3aa: CASSQVGLAVQETQYF; v_gene: TRBV4-2
CDR3aa: CASSFIGGYTF; v_gene: TRBV28
CDR3aa: CASSTRGDYGYTF; v_gene: TRBV5-1
CDR3aa: CASSLTPTLDTQYF; v_gene: TRBV7-3
CDR3aa: CTSSQDHDTEAFF; v_gene: TRBV1
CDR3aa: CASSSTGTSGRNEQFF; v_gene: TRBV9
CDR3aa: CASRLAGPYEQYF; v_gene: TRBV6-1
CDR3aa: CASIRTQETQYF; v_gene: TRBV2
CDR3aa: CASSLIAVNTEAFF; v_gene: TRBV5-6
CDR3aa: CAWSETSGRKPSYEQYF; v_gene: TRBV30
CDR3aa: CASSQVTGGYNEQFF; v_gene: TRBV4-3
CDR3aa: CASSFPPQFGELFF; v_gene: TRBV11-1
CDR3aa: CASSLSEADIQYF; v_gene: TRBV5-5
CDR3aa: CASSQTGSTDTQYF; v_gene: TRBV4-3
CDR3aa: CALTSGTSSSYNEQFF; v_gene: TRBV30
CDR3aa: CASSPKGGGESNQPQHF; v_gene: TRBV4-1
CDR3aa: CSARPQGRAFF; v_gene: TRBV20-1
CDR3aa: CASGSGLAGFTGELFF; v_gene: TRBV12-5
CDR3aa: CASSPPKTISTDTQYF; v_gene: TRBV18
CDR3aa: CAWSSGGSDTQYF; v_gene: TRBV30
CDR3aa: CASSYSGGSYNEQFF; v_gene: TRBV7-6
CDR3aa: CASSQGVGETQYF; v_gene: TRBV2
CDR3aa: CASSLAAGEKLFF; v_gene: TRBV5-1
CDR3aa: CASSQGSGESSYEQYF; v_gene: TRBV4-2
CDR3aa: CAISESGTATLSTDTQYF; v_gene: TRBV10-3
CDR3aa: CASSLAPTKLGEKLFF; v_gene: TRBV7-6
CDR3aa: CASSRGGQGTVIYGYTF; v_gene: TRBV13
CDR3aa: CASSLVGGRALGELFF; v_gene: TRBV7-2
CDR3aa: CASSRPGTGVEQYF; v_gene: TRBV11-2
CDR3aa: CASSFRQPSTDTQYF; v_gene: TRBV7-6
CDR3aa: CASSLTSGLAKNIQYF; v_gene: TRBV27
CDR3aa: CASRGALGETQYF; v_gene: TRBV5-1
CDR3aa: CASSQEGGSYNEQFF; v_gene: TRBV4-3
CDR3aa: CAGNQGENQPQHF; v_gene: TRBV7-8
CDR3aa: CASSPQGGSETQYF; v_gene: TRBV19
CDR3aa: CASSSWDRELTDTQYF; v_gene: TRBV6-5
CDR3aa: CASSRQGKTNYGYTF; v_gene: TRBV6-5
CDR3aa: CASSGRALKETQYF; v_gene: TRBV19
CDR3aa: CASSQFGEGLFF; v_gene: TRBV23-1
CDR3aa: CASSSHKEEQFF; v_gene: TRBV27
CDR3aa: CASSEPTLTDTQYF; v_gene: TRBV25-1
CDR3aa: CASSASETTDTQYF; v_gene: TRBV28
CDR3aa: CASSLANLLANEQFF; v_gene: TRBV7-2
CDR3aa: CASRGAGYNEQFF; v_gene: TRBV28
CDR3aa: CASTPPEGPSTDTQYF; v_gene: TRBV7-2
CDR3aa: CASSSYRVPENTEAFF; v_gene: TRBV27
CDR3aa: CASSPGAAGGFNEQFF; v_gene: TRBV5-1
CDR3aa: CAWSFVGGGEAFF; v_gene: TRBV30
CDR3aa: CASSPSQGRELFF; v_gene: TRBV18
CDR3aa: CASSLGLAGGRGETQYF; v_gene: TRBV7-2